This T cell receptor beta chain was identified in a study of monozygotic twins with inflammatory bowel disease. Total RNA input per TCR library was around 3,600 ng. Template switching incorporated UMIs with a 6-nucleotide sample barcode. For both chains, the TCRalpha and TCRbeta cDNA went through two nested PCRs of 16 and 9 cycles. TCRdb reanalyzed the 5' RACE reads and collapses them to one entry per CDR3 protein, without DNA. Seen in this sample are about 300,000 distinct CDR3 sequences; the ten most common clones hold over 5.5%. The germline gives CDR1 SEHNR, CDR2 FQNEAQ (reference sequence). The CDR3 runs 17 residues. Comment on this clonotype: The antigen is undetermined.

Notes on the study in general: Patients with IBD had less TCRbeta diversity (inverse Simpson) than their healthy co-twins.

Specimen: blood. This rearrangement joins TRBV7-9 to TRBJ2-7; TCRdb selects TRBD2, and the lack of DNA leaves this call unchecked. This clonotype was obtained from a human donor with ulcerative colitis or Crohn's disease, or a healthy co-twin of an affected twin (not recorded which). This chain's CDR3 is CASSVTGTSGRSYEQYF.